The clone carrying this T cell receptor (beta chain) was detected a few times. This sample was taken from a study of blood T cell repertoires in COVID-19. In germline, CDR1 is SGHRS, CDR2 YFSETQ. This CDR3 has 15 residues. The V end was cut by 0 bases, the J end by 6 bases, with 13 bases between. Sequencing used immunoSEQ multiplex PCR; TCRdb keeps in-frame clones, though not all of them. Of 150,000 to 200,000 clones in the sample, approximately 80% were seen once. V gene TRBV5-1 combines with J gene TRBJ2-1; D may be TRBD1 (6 bases). Sequencing input: PBMCs or T cells enriched from blood (not recorded which). The receptor comes from a man over 45 who had recovered from COVID-19. The DNA of the CDR3 is TGCGCCAGCAGCTTGGGCCAGGGGCCTGGCAATGAGCAGTTCTTC. Residues: CASSLGQGPGNEQFF.